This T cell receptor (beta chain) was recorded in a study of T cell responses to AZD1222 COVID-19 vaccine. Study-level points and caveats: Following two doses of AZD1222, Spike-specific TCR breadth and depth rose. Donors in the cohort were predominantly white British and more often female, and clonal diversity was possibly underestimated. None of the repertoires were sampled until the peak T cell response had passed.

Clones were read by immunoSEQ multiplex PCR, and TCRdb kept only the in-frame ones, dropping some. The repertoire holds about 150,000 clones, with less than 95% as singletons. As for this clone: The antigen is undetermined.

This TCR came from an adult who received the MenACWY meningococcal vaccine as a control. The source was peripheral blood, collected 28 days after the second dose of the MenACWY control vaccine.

The DNA of the CDR3 is TGCGCCAGCAGCTTGGGAGCGGGAGGGAGTACAGATACGCAGTATTTT. Protein: CASSLGAGGSTDTQYF. V gene TRBV5-1 combines with J gene TRBJ2-3; TRBD2 aligns across 10 bases. The CDR3 sequence is 16 residues long. With 0 bases clipped from V and 3 bases from J, the junction kept 4 bases outside the gene matches. CDR1 SGHRS and CDR2 YFSETQ come from the germline V gene.